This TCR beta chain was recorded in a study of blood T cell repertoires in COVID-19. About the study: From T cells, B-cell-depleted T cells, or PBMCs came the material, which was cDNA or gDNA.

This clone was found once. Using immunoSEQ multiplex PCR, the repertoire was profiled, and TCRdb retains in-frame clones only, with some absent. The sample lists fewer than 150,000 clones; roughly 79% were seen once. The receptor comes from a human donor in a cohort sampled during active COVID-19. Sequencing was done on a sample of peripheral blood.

This chain's CDR3 is CASSPTSGGGSSYEQYF. In nucleotides, the CDR3 is TGTGCCAGCTCACCCACTAGCGGGGGCGGCAGCTCCTACGAGCAGTACTTC. The chain recombines TRBV18 with TRBJ2-7; TRBD2 matches at 11 bases. This CDR3 is 17 amino acids long. Unmatched junction bases numbered 7, after V lost 3 bases and J lost 0 bases. The V gene's germline CDR1 is KGHSH and CDR2 LQKENI.